The source of this TCR beta chain is a study of T-cell reconstitution after alpha-beta-depleted transplantation in children. Per germline, CDR1 SQVTM and CDR2 ANQGSEA. V lost 7 bases to trimming and J lost 0 bases; unmatched junction nucleotides: 5. The CDR3 is 14 residues long. In this sample, this clonotype turned up a few times. Construction of the TCRbeta library involved unique molecular identifiers. TCRdb analysed the PCR reads with MiXCR anew, one entry per CDR3 protein. Counted here are 140,000 to 150,000 distinct CDR3 sequences, around 9% occurring once; the ten biggest clones make up 15% to 20%.

The V gene is TRBV29-1, the J gene TRBJ2-1, with 8 bases identical to TRBD2. The source of this sequence is a female patient aged 2-10 years who had a stem cell transplant for congenital amegakaryocytic thrombocytopenia, so the T cells may come from the graft donor. Specimen: PBMCs, mostly from graft donor cells, collected 180 days after TCRalphabeta/CD19-depleted stem cell transplant. CDR3 sequence (DNA): TGCAGCGAAAGCGGGAGCAGCTCCTACAATGAGCAGTTCTTC. This gives the protein CSESGSSSYNEQFF.